Listed below are T cell receptor beta chains from one sample, sequenced in a study of OX40 agonist ivuxolimab in advanced cancers. Sequenced by immunoSEQ multiplex PCR; TCRdb stores in-frame clones only, minus some. This sample has roughly 15,000 clones, with 86% found just once. This material consisted of CD4+ or CD8+ T cells sorted from blood, taken in a trial of the OX40 agonist ivuxolimab. These receptors originate from an adult with an advanced solid tumor such as melanoma, head and neck, liver or kidney cancer. CDR3s include the opening cysteine and the closing phenylalanine or tryptophan. The order of the fields is V gene, clone size, D gene, J gene, CDR3 DNA, CDR3 protein. A D gene is named only where the DNA matches it firmly. Only part of the rows carry a size: once, few, many, or a class if the clone is expanded.

TRBV5-1	.	.	TRBJ1-3	TGCGCCAGCAGCTTGGGGGGTTCCGGAAACACCATATATTTT	CASSLGGSGNTIYF
TRBV19	.	.	TRBJ2-3	TGTGCCAGTAGTATTGCCGGACGGGGGCGGGATACGCAGTATTTT	CASSIAGRGRDTQYF
TRBV25-1	.	.	TRBJ1-6	TGTGCCAGCAGTGAAGGGGAGCTGAGTTCACCCCTCCACTTT	CASSEGELSSPLHF
TRBV5-1	.	.	TRBJ1-1	TGCGCCAGCAGCTGGGGAGAAGACACTGAAGCTTTCTTT	CASSWGEDTEAFF
TRBV19	once	.	TRBJ2-1	TGTGCCAGTAGTATCGGGGGCAGCTACAATGAGCAGTTCTTC	CASSIGGSYNEQFF
TRBV6-6	.	.	TRBJ1-5	TGTGCCAGCAGTTTTGGTAGCAATCAGCCCCAGCATTTT	CASSFGSNQPQHF
TRBV7-9	.	.	TRBJ1-4	TGTGCCAGCAGACGGGGGAACGGGAGGGAAAAACTGTTTTTT	CASRRGNGREKLFF
TRBV4-2	.	TRBD2	TRBJ2-7	TGTGCCAGCAGCGAGACTAGCGGCCCCTACGAGCAGTACTTC	CASSETSGPYEQYF
TRBV2	few	TRBD1	TRBJ1-6	TGTGCCAGCAGAACAGGGGCCGGGGCACCCCTCCACTTT	CASRTGAGAPLHF
TRBV28	.	.	TRBJ1-1	TGTGCCAGCAGACCTGGGACGGCGAACACTGAAGCTTTCTTT	CASRPGTANTEAFF
TRBV5-6	.	TRBD1	TRBJ2-7	TGTGCCAGCAGCCGAGGACAGGGAGGAGCTTACGAGCAGTACTTC	CASSRGQGGAYEQYF
TRBV7-9	.	.	TRBJ1-1	TGTGCCAGCAGCCCAGGAAAAGGAAGGGGTGAAGCTTTCTTT	CASSPGKGRGEAFF
TRBV10-3	.	.	TRBJ1-1	TGTGCCATCAGTGAGGTGGCAGCCATGAACACTGAAGCTTTCTTT	CAISEVAAMNTEAFF
TRBV5-6	.	.	TRBJ2-6	TGTGCCAGCGGTCCTGTCAATAGTCACAGTCGGGCCAACGTCCTGACTTTC	CASGPVNSHSRANVLTF
TRBV5-1	once	.	TRBJ2-2	TGCGCCAGCAGCTTGAGTGATGCCACCGGGGAGCTGTTTTTT	CASSLSDATGELFF
TRBV5-1	.	TRBD1	TRBJ1-1	TGCGCCAGCAGCCCTGGGACAGCGAACACTGAAGCTTTCTTT	CASSPGTANTEAFF
TRBV7-3	.	TRBD2	TRBJ2-5	TGTGCCAGCAGCTTAACGAACGGGAGGGGAGAGACCCAGTACTTC	CASSLTNGRGETQYF
TRBV10-1	.	TRBD2	TRBJ2-3	TGCGCCAGCAGTGAGTCGAACGGACTAGGAGGAGATACGCAGTATTTT	CASSESNGLGGDTQYF
TRBV30	.	TRBD1	TRBJ1-4	TGTGCCTGGAGGCGACAGGGGGCGGCTAATGAAAAACTGTTTTTT	CAWRRQGAANEKLFF
TRBV7-9	once	.	TRBJ1-1	TGTGCCAGCAGCTCGGACGGGGTGGGCACTGAAGCTTTCTTT	CASSSDGVGTEAFF